Below, 29 T cell receptor beta chains from the same sample are listed, as sequenced in a study of response to subunit inactivated influenza vaccine. TCRdb recomputed calls from the RT-PCR reads with MiXCR, one row per CDR3 protein. This table has fewer than 400,000 distinct CDR3 sequences, 20% to 25% appearing once. The sequenced sample was PBMCs from blood, obtained less than 22 months after vaccination. The source is a man aged 50-75 years who received an inactivated influenza vaccine.

The rearrangement joins TRBV4-2 to TRBJ1-2, with 7 bases that match TRBD1. With 2 bases clipped from V and 4 bases from J, the junction kept 4 bases outside the gene matches. This CDR3 is built from 14 residues. The germline gives CDR1 LGHNA, CDR2 YNFKEQ. CDR3 region: CASSQLGTVYGYTF. The DNA of the CDR3 is TGTGCCAGCAGCCAACTCGGGACAGTCTATGGCTACACCTTC.

This clonotype has just a few counts. The chain uses TRBV5-5 and TRBJ1-1; 7 nucleotides match TRBD1. The CDR3 loop spans 14 amino acids. V shed 0 bases, J shed 5 bases, and the junction held 4 bases outside the gene matches. Germline CDR1 is SGHKS and CDR2 is YYEKEE (reference sequence). As DNA, the CDR3 is TGTGCCAGCAGCTTGGGTCCACAGGGGACTGAAGCTTTCTTT. Translation: CASSLGPQGTEAFF.

This clonotype was counted a few times. The chain carries TRBV20-1 and TRBJ2-1, with TRBD2 identical over 9 bases. Germline CDR1 and CDR2: DFQATT and SNEGSKA (reference sequence). The length of the CDR3 is 14 residues. The ends lost 6 bases at V and 7 bases at J; junction bases unmatched: 10. The CDR3 region is CSAGGAGGPNEQFF. The CDR3 nucleotides are TGCAGTGCCGGCGGAGCGGGGGGTCCAAATGAGCAGTTCTTC.

The table lists this clonotype with a few counts. The V call is TRBV30, the J call TRBJ1-5; D unresolved. The CDR3 spans 13 residues. The germline V gene encodes CDR1 GTSNPN and CDR2 SVGIG (reference sequence). V lost 0 bases, J lost 5 bases, and 8 bases lay in between. CDR3 nucleotides: TGTGCCTGGAGTGTACGGAGGGATCAGCCCCAGCATTTT. Protein sequence: CAWSVRRDQPQHF.

V usage is TRBV9 and J usage is TRBJ2-2; 9 bases match TRBD2. This CDR3 is built from 19 residues. Germline values: CDR1 SGDLS, CDR2 YYNGEE. V trimming: 4 bases; J trimming: 0 bases; junction bases outside the gene matches: 13. CDR3 sequence: CASSPLLAGSPSNTGELFF. The CDR3 nucleotides read TGTGCCAGCAGCCCCCTACTAGCGGGTTCACCGTCGAACACCGGGGAGCTGTTTTTT.

The chain employs TRBV10-3 and TRBJ2-7, with a possible D match to TRBD1 (6 bases). V was pared by 9 bases and J by 4 bases, with 13 bases between. There are 12 residues in the CDR3. CDR1 and CDR2 from the germline V gene are ENHRY and SYGVKD. CDR3 sequence: CAIQGSSYEQYF. In nucleotides, the CDR3 is TGTGCCATACAGGGATCCAGTTACGAGCAGTACTTC.

This chain links TRBV5-1 with TRBJ2-1; possibly TRBD1 for D (6 bases). CDR1 and CDR2 from the germline V gene are SGHRS and YFSETQ. Between the trimmed V and J ends, which lost 0 bases and 2 bases, there was a span of 12 bases. The CDR3 spans 16 residues. CDR3 in amino acids: CASSLGQVLPYNEQFF. As DNA, the CDR3 is TGCGCCAGCAGCTTGGGACAGGTACTTCCCTACAATGAGCAGTTCTTC. The variable domain in full, completed from reference TRBV5-1 and TRBJ2-1, reads KAGVTQTPRYLIKTRGQQVTLSCSPISGHRSVSWYQQTPGQGLQFLFEYFSETQRNKGNFPGRFSGRQFSNSRSEMNVSTLELGDSALYLCASSLGQVLPYNEQFFGPGTRLTVL.

This clonotype has a handful of counts. CDR3 protein: CAISEPGLASETQYF. CDR3 nucleotides: TGTGCCATCAGTGAGCCCGGGCTAGCGTCAGAGACCCAGTACTTC. J is TRBJ2-5 and V is TRBV10-3; perhaps TRBD2 as D (6 bases). V was shortened by 2 bases and J by 4 bases, with 14 bases between the two germline ends. The CDR3 sequence is 15 residues long. Germline assignment: CDR1 ENHRY and CDR2 SYGVKD.

This clonotype was observed a few times. V is TRBV4-1 and J is TRBJ1-4; D gene ambiguous. Germline CDR1 and CDR2: MGHRA and YSYEKL. The CDR3 loop spans 15 amino acids. Trimming pared 5 bases from V and 5 bases from J, leaving 15 bases between. The CDR3 coding sequence is TGCGCCAGCAGCATACTCGGACCGACGAATGAAAAACTGTTTTTT. Its protein is CASSILGPTNEKLFF.

The DNA for the CDR3 is TGTGCCAGCAGCTTAGATCATCAGCGGGACAATGAGCAGTTCTTC. Residues: CASSLDHQRDNEQFF. This chain connects TRBV11-3 to TRBJ2-1; weak D call: TRBD2 (6 bases). The CDR3 covers 15 residues. In germline, CDR1 is SGHNT, CDR2 YENEEA. V lost 0 bases to trimming and J lost 5 bases, with 11 bases between them. Using reference TRBV11-3 and TRBJ2-1 for the parts outside the CDR3, the full variable domain is EAGVVQSPRYKIIEKKQPVAFWCNPISGHNTLYWYLQNLGQGPELLIRYENEEAVDDSQLPKDRFSAERLKGVDSTLKIQPAELGDSAVYLCASSLDHQRDNEQFFGPGTRLTVL.

In its sample, this clonotype was seen a few times. The chain has TRBV5-6 and TRBJ2-1; 9 nucleotides match TRBD2. The V gene's germline CDR1 is SGHDT and CDR2 YYEEEE. V shed 3 bases, J shed 9 bases, and the junction held 7 bases outside the gene matches. The length of the CDR3 is 14 residues. The CDR3 sequence: CASSSPGLAAEQFF. The CDR3 DNA reads TGTGCCAGCAGCTCTCCGGGACTAGCCGCTGAGCAGTTCTTC.

The V call is TRBV20-1, the J call TRBJ1-2, with TRBD1 matching over 10 bases. Germline lookup yields CDR1 DFQATT and CDR2 SNEGSKA (reference sequence). CDR3 length equals 14 residues. The trim removed 6 bases at V and 3 bases at J, leaving 7 bases unmatched. This CDR3 reads CSADRDRGDYGYTF. CDR3 bases: TGCAGTGCCGACCGGGACAGGGGAGACTATGGCTACACCTTC.

This clonotype was seen ten or more times. The chain employs TRBV6-1 and TRBJ1-1; 7 nucleotides agree with TRBD1. The CDR3 extends over 19 amino acids. V lost 1 base, J lost 1 base, and 15 bases stayed unmatched. Germline loops: CDR1 MNHNS, CDR2 SASEGT. CDR3 amino acids: CASSEVGGFRQGGNTEAFF. CDR3 DNA sequence: TGTGCCAGCAGTGAAGTCGGGGGTTTTAGACAGGGAGGGAACACTGAAGCTTTCTTT.

The CDR3 here is CASSEYKGEGEKLFF. DNA for the CDR3: TGTGCCAGCAGTGAATATAAAGGGGAAGGCGAAAAACTGTTTTTT. V is TRBV25-1 and J is TRBJ1-4, with D perhaps matching TRBD1 (5 bases). Germline V lookup: CDR1 MGHDK, CDR2 SYGVNS. The length of the CDR3 is 15 residues. V dropped 0 bases and J dropped 8 bases, with 13 bases sitting between them.

This clonotype was detected only a few times. V usage is TRBV20-1 and J usage is TRBJ1-6, with D uncertain. Germline V gene sequence: CDR1 DFQATT, CDR2 SNEGSKA (reference sequence). The length of the CDR3 is 14 residues. V lost 6 bases and J lost 7, with 16 bases in between. CDR3 loop: CSAYTGVGNSPLHF. As DNA, the CDR3 is TGCAGTGCATACACCGGGGTCGGGAATTCACCCCTCCACTTT.

V usage is TRBV28 and J usage is TRBJ2-2; D is ambiguous. The germline CDR1 and CDR2 sequences are MDHEN and SYDVKM. Trimming pared 0 bases from V and 4 bases from J, leaving 9 bases between. The CDR3 runs 15 residues. This chain's CDR3 is CASSLWGSGTGELFF. The CDR3 coding sequence is TGTGCCAGCAGTTTATGGGGCAGTGGCACCGGGGAGCTGTTTTTT.

Note on this clonotype: It may be a read error: a sequence one base away is much more abundant. The V and J genes are TRBV15 and TRBJ2-1, with unresolved D. Germline V lookup: CDR1 LNHNV, CDR2 YYDKDF (reference sequence). The CDR3 covers 13 residues. CDR3 loop: CAASRDNQREQFF. CDR3 DNA sequence: TGTGCCGCCAGCAGAGATAATCAACGGGAGCAGTTCTTC.

This CDR3 is CASRPTGGGQETQYF. The CDR3 bases are TGTGCCAGCAGACCTACTGGGGGGGGCCAAGAGACCCAGTACTTC. This chain links TRBV12-3 or TRBV12-4 with TRBJ2-5, with 7 nucleotides matching TRBD2. The CDR3 sequence is 15 residues long. The junction had 8 bases not matched to a gene; V was cut back by 6 bases and J by 1 base.

The rearrangement links TRBV29-1 to TRBJ1-2; perhaps TRBD1 as D (5 bases). The CDR3 is 13 amino acids. Deletions cut 5 bases from V and 2 bases from J, with 12 bases between. Germline loops: CDR1 SQVTM, CDR2 ANQGSEA. The CDR3 spells CSVQPGGNYGYTF. CDR3 in DNA: TGCAGCGTTCAACCCGGGGGGAACTATGGCTACACCTTC.

This clonotype was detected only a few times. V usage is TRBV6-2 or TRBV6-3 and J usage is TRBJ2-7; unclear D gene. CDR1 is MNHEY, CDR2 SVGEGT, per germline. CDR3 length: 12 amino acids. V gave up 6 bases and J gave up 2 bases, with 8 bases separating them. The chain's CDR3 is CASRNRAYEQYF. CDR3 nucleotides: TGTGCCAGCAGGAACCGAGCCTACGAGCAGTACTTC.

This clonotype was recorded at least ten times. The chain employs TRBV6-2 or TRBV6-3 and TRBJ1-1, with D possibly matching TRBD1 (5 bases). CDR1 is MNHEY and CDR2 is SVGEGT in the germline V gene. V dropped 5 bases and J dropped 1 base, with 14 bases sitting between them. The CDR3 runs 15 residues. Written as DNA, the CDR3 is TGTGCCAGCAGTAGCGCTGGGACGGCGAACACTGAAGCTTTCTTT. Its protein is CASSSAGTANTEAFF.

This clonotype was observed a handful of times. V gene TRBV15 combines with J gene TRBJ2-3; D remains ambiguous. V shed 0 bases and J shed 1 base, with 8 bases lying between them. Germline lookup yields CDR1 LNHNV and CDR2 YYDKDF (reference sequence). The CDR3 totals 15 residues. CDR3 coding DNA: TGTGCCACCAGCAGAGATCGAGAAGGCACAGATACGCAGTATTTT. Encoded protein: CATSRDREGTDTQYF.

The chain joins TRBV6-1 to TRBJ1-1; D is possibly TRBD1 (5 bases). Germline assignment: CDR1 MNHNS and CDR2 SASEGT. V gave up 7 bases and J gave up 4 bases, with 25 bases separating them. The CDR3 spans 17 residues. The CDR3 is CASKIERGIIRGTEAFF. The DNA for the CDR3 is TGTGCCAGCAAAATCGAAAGGGGAATAATTCGGGGCACTGAAGCTTTCTTT.

This clonotype showed up just a few times. The chain's CDR3 is CASSWSSWDTQYF. The CDR3 DNA sequence: TGTGCCAGCAGTTGGAGTTCCTGGGATACGCAGTATTTT. This chain joins TRBV27 and TRBJ2-3; D ambiguous. Per the germline V gene, CDR1 is MNHEY and CDR2 is SMNVEV (reference sequence). Trimming removed 4 bases at V and 6 bases at J, with 11 bases between. This CDR3 spans 13 amino acids.

This clonotype was observed a handful of times. J is TRBJ2-2 and V is TRBV6-1; 9 nucleotides align to TRBD2. V lost 7 bases, J lost 1 base, and 13 bases stayed unmatched. Germline CDR1 and CDR2: MNHNS and SASEGT. The CDR3 has 18 residues. The CDR3 spells CASTPVVGTSRNTGELFF. The CDR3 bases are TGTGCCAGCACCCCAGTAGTTGGGACTAGCAGGAACACCGGGGAGCTGTTTTTT.

This clonotype was picked up many times. The genes are TRBV20-1 and TRBJ1-2; 7 nucleotides match TRBD1. CDR3 length: 14 amino acids. Per the germline V gene, CDR1 is DFQATT and CDR2 is SNEGSKA (reference sequence). The trim removed 5 bases at V and 7 bases at J, leaving 13 bases unmatched. CDR3 amino acids: CSARKAGGSFGYTF. The CDR3 DNA is TGCAGTGCTCGTAAAGCAGGGGGATCTTTTGGCTACACCTTC.

The table lists this clonotype with a few counts. The chain carries TRBV7-2 and TRBJ1-2; D might be TRBD1 (6 bases). The CDR3 spans 13 residues. Germline values: CDR1 SGHTA, CDR2 FQGNSA. Between the trimmed V and J ends, which lost 2 bases and 7 bases, there was a span of 11 bases. The CDR3 region is CASSLRTDGGYTF. CDR3 sequence (DNA): TGTGCCAGCAGCTTACGGACAGACGGTGGCTACACCTTC.

Only a few counts were recorded for this clonotype. The genes are TRBV5-1 and TRBJ1-1, with 8 bases that match TRBD1. V dropped 2 bases and J dropped 1; count of bases not matched to a gene: 7. The CDR3 sequence is 16 residues long. CDR1 and CDR2 from the germline V gene are SGHRS and YFSETQ. The CDR3 nucleotides are TGCGCCAGCAGCTTAACCAGGGGGCTCGGGAACACTGAAGCTTTCTTT. Translation: CASSLTRGLGNTEAFF.

This clonotype was recorded many times. V is TRBV6-5 and J is TRBJ1-5, with D perhaps TRBD1 (6 bases). V dropped 4 bases and J dropped 0 bases, with 10 bases sitting between them. The germline V gene has CDR1 MNHEY and CDR2 SVGAGI. There are 15 residues in the CDR3. The CDR3, as DNA: TGTGCCAGCAGTTTACAGGGATATAGCAATCAGCCCCAGCATTTT. This translates into CASSLQGYSNQPQHF.